This TCR beta chain is from a study of T cells in Graves' hyperthyroidism and ophthalmopathy. This CDR3 is 14 amino acids long. Germline values: CDR1 SGHVS, CDR2 FQNEAQ. With V trimmed by 5 bases and J by 6 bases, 5 bases remained unmatched. The TCR beta CDR3 regions underwent amplification using RNA transcripts as the source. HTBI primers were employed in a first-round RT-PCR of the TCR CDR3. From the multiplex PCR reads, TCRdb called clonotypes with MiXCR, one entry per CDR3 protein. The profile shows under 250,000 distinct CDR3 sequences, approximately 25% of them singletons. Notes on this clonotype: What it binds is not known.

Study-level results: Appearing also in blood were most of the thyroid clonotypes expanded above 0.001. Ophthalmopathy could be told apart from stable hyperthyroidism with a 13 V-J model.

Active moderate-to-severe ophthalmopathy, Clinical Activity Score at least 3, NOSPECS at least 4, under 3 months' duration. Exclusion of a patient resulted from uncontrolled infection, other autoimmune disease, pregnancy or lactation. The sequenced material came from blood. The chain carries TRBV7-8 and TRBJ2-2; 8 positions match TRBD2. This TCR came from a woman between 40 and 55 years old with Graves' ophthalmopathy. CDR3 protein: CASSLRLAPGELFF. The CDR3 DNA is TGTGCCAGCAGCCTCCGACTAGCGCCCGGGGAGCTGTTTTTT.